This T cell receptor beta chain was obtained from a study of post-analysis software for immune sequencing data. Across the study: There were relapsing-remitting, secondary progressive and progressive-relapsing multiple sclerosis among the disease courses included. Findings of the study overall: Significantly lower normalized Chao1 diversity was found in patients with multiple sclerosis relative to controls. Same-batch samples co-clustered strongly by F measure.

Unique molecular identifiers featured in each of the TCR beta cDNA libraries. T cells numbering about 0.9 to 10 million yielded cDNA molecules that totaled roughly 0.5 million. Each CDR3 protein gets one entry after TCRdb re-called the PCR reads with MiXCR. The profile shows fewer than 700,000 distinct CDR3 sequences, about 40% of them singletons. Concerning this clonotype: Its target is not known.

The sequenced sample was blood. The sequence derives from a girl between 5 and 17 years old with multiple sclerosis.

CDR3 bases: TGCGCCAGCAGCTTGTCCACAGGGGGCTTTACTGAAGCTTTCTTT. It specifies CASSLSTGGFTEAFF. The rearrangement links TRBV5-1 to TRBJ1-1; 9 bases map to TRBD1. Germline trimming cut 1 base from V and 5 bases from J; bases unmatched to any gene: 6. Germline V gives CDR1 SGHRS, CDR2 YFSETQ. The CDR3 runs to 15 residues. The full variable domain, in which reference TRBV5-1 and TRBJ1-1 provide the parts outside the CDR3, is KAGVTQTPRYLIKTRGQQVTLSCSPISGHRSVSWYQQTPGQGLQFLFEYFSETQRNKGNFPGRFSGRQFSNSRSEMNVSTLELGDSALYLCASSLSTGGFTEAFFGQGTRLTVV.